This T cell receptor beta chain was documented in a study of cytotoxic CD8 clonotypes in ibrutinib-treated CLL. The study, taken as a whole, reports: Progressing and sustained-remission patients had different sampling times.

The intended depth for sequencing was 1 in 200,000 to 1 in 1 million T cells. Profiled with immunoSEQ multiplex PCR; TCRdb holds only in-frame clones, not every one. The table lists 130,000 or so clones, around 77% of them singletons. This CDR3 spans 11 amino acids. V shed 7 bases and J shed 8 bases, with 8 bases lying between them. CDR1 is MNHNS, CDR2 SASEGT, per germline. As to this clone: Its antigen is currently unknown.

The chain combines TRBV6-1 with TRBJ1-4; weak D call: TRBD1 (5 bases). This specimen was PBMCs, taken after 12 months of ibrutinib treatment. The sequence derives from a human donor with chronic lymphocytic leukemia. The CDR3 DNA reads as TGTGCCAGCACCAGGGACGAAAAACTGTTTTTT. This translates into CASTRDEKLFF.